This T cell receptor (beta chain) was recovered during a study of CD8+ T cells in alopecia areata. This clone came up a few times. Its antigen is not known. Sequencing relied on a cDNA template that was reverse transcribed from extracted RNA. Some clones are missing from TCRdb's copy, which holds only in-frame ones; the method was immunoSEQ multiplex PCR. The sample includes 60,000 to 65,000 clones, 44% of them seen just once. General study findings and limits: Scalp data also include sequences from resident alphabeta T cells of normal skin.

Germline loops: CDR1 LNHDA, CDR2 SQIVND (reference sequence). Trimming stripped 5 bases from V and 6 bases from J, with 18 bases between. CDR3 length: 15 residues. The chain joins TRBV19 to TRBJ2-3; weak D call: TRBD2 (5 bases). The sequence derives from a human donor with alopecia areata. Sequencing was performed on NKG2D-low CD8+ T cells sorted from blood. The CDR3 coding sequence is TGTGCCAGTAGTCGATTGCTGGACCGGGATGATACGCAGTATTTT. It yields the protein CASSRLLDRDDTQYF.